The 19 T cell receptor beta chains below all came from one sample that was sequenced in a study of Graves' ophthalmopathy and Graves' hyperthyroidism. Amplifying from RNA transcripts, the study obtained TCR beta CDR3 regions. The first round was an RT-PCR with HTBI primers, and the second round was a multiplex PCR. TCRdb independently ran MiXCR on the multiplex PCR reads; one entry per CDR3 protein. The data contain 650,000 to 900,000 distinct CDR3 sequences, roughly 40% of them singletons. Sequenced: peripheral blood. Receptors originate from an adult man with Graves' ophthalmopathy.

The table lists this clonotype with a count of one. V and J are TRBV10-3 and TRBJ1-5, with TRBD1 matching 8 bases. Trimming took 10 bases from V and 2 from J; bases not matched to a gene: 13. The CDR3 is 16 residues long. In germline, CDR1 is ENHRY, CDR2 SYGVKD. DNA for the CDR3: TGTGCCAGCAGCCTCGGGCCGGGACAGGGCAATCAGCCCCAGCATTTT. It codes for CASSLGPGQGNQPQHF.

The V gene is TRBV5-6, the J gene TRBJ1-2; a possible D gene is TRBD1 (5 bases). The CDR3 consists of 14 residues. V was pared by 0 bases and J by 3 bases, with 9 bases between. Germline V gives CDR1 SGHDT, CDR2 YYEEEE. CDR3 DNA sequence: TGTGCCAGCAGCTTGGCGAGGGGATACTATGGCTACACCTTC. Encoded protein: CASSLARGYYGYTF.

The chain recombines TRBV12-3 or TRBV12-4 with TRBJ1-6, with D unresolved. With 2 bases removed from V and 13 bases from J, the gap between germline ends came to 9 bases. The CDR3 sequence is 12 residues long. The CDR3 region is CASSLSTPPLHF. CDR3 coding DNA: TGTGCCAGCAGTTTATCCACACCGCCCCTCCACTTT.

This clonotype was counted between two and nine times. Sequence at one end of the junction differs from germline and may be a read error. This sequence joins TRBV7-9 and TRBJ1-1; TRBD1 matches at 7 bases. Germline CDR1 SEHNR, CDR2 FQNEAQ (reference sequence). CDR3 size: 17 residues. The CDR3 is CASSQSGQVKGNTEAFF. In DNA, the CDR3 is TGCGCCAGCAGCCAATCAGGACAGGTAAAGGGGAACACTGAAGCTTTCTTT.

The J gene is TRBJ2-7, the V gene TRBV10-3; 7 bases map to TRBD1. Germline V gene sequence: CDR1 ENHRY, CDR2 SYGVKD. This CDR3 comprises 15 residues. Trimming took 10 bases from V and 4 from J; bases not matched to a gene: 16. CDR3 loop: CASSYLNRGQYEQYF. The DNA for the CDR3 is TGTGCCAGCAGCTACCTGAACAGGGGTCAATACGAGCAGTACTTC.

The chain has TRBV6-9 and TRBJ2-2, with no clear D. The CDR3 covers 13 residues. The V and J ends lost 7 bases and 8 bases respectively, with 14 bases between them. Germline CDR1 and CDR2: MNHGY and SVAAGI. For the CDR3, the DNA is TGTGCCAGCATCGGCGCGCCCGGGGGGGAGCTGTTTTTT. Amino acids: CASIGAPGGELFF.

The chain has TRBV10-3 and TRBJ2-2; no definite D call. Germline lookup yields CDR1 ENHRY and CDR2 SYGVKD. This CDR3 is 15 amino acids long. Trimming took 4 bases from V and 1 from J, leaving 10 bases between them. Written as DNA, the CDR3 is TGTGCCATCAGTGCGGGCGGCATGAACACCGGGGAGCTGTTTTTT. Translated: CAISAGGMNTGELFF.

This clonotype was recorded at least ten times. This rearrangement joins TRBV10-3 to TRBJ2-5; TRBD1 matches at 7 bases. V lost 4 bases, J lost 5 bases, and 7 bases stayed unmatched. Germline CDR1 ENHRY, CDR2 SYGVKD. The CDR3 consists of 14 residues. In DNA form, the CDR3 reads TGTGCCATCAGTGGGGCGACAGGGTGGGAGACCCAGTACTTC. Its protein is CAISGATGWETQYF.

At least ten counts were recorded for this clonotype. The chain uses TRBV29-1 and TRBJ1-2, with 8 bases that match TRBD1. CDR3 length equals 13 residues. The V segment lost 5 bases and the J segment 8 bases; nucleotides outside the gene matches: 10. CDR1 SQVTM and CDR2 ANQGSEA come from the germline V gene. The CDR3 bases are TGCAGCGTTATCTCCCGCGGGACAGGAGGCTACACCTTC. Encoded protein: CSVISRGTGGYTF. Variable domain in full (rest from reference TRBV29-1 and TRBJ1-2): SAVISQKPSRDICQRGTSLTIQCQVDSQVTMMFWYRQQPGQSLTLIATANQGSEATYESGFVIDKFPISRPNLTFSTLTVSNMSPEDSSIYLCSVISRGTGGYTFGSGTRLTVV.

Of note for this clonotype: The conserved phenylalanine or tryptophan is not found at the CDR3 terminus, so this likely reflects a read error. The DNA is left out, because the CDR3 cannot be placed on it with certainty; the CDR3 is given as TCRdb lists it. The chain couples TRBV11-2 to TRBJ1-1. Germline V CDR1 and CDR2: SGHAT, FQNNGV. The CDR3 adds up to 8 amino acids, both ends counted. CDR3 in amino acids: CASSYGLA.

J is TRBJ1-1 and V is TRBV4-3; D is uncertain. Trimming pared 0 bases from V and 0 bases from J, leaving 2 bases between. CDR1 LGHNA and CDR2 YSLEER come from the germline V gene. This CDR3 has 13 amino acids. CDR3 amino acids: CASSQEVNTEAFF. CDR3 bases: TGCGCCAGCAGCCAAGAGGTGAACACTGAAGCTTTCTTT.

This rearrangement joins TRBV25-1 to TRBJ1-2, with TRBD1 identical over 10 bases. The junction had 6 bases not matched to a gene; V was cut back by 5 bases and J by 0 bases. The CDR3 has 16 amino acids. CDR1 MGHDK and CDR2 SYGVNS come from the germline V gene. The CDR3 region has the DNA TGTGCCAGCAGTCGACAGGGGGCCCTCGCTAACTATGGCTACACCTTC. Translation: CASSRQGALANYGYTF.

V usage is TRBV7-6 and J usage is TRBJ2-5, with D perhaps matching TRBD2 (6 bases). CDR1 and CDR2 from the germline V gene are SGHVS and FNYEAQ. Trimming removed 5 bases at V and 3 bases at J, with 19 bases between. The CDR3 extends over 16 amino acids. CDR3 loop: CASSSSWGEAEETQYF. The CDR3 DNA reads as TGTGCCAGCAGCAGTAGCTGGGGGGAGGCGGAAGAGACCCAGTACTTC.

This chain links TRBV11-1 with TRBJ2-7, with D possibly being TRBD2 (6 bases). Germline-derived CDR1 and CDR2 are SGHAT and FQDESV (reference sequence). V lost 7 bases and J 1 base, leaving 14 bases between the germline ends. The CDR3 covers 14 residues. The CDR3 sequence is CASTKGGLSYEQYF. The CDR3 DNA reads TGTGCCAGCACCAAAGGAGGGCTATCCTACGAGCAGTACTTC.

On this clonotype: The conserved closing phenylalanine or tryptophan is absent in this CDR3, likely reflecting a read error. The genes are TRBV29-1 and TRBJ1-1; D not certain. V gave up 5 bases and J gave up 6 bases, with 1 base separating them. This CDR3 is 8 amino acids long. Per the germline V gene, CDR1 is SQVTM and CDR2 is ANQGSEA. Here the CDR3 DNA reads TGCAGCGTTTCTGAAGCTTTCCTT. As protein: CSVSEAFL.

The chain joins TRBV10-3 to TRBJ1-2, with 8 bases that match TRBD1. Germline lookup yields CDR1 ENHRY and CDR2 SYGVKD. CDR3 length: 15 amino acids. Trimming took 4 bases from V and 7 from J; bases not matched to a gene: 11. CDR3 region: CAISVFQGARVGYTF. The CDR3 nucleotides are TGTGCCATCAGTGTGTTCCAGGGGGCGCGGGTTGGCTACACCTTC.

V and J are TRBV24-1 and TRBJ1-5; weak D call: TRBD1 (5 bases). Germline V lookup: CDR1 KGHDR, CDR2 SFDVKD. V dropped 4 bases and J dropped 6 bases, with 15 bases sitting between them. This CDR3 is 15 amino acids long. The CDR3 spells CATSDPGTLGQPQHF. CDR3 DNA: TGTGCCACCAGTGACCCAGGGACCTTGGGTCAGCCCCAGCATTTT.

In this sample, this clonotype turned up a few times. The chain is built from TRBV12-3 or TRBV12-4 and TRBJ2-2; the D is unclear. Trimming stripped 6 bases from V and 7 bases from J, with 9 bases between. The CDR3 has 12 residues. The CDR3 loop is CASSHPGGELFF. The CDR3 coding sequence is TGTGCCAGCAGCCATCCGGGCGGGGAGCTGTTTTTT.

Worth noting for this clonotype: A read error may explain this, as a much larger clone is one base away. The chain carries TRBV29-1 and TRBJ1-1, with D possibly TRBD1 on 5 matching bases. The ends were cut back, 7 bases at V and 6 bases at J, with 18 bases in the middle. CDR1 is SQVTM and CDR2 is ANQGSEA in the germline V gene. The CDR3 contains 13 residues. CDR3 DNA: TGCAGCGGCCAGACAAGGGGCGCGCCTGAAGCTTTCTTT. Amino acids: CSGQTRGAPEAFF.